A selection of T cell receptor beta chains follows, all from one sample in a study of molecular identifiers for immune sequencing clone quantification. Each CDR3 protein gets one entry after TCRdb re-called the PCR reads with MiXCR. The sample carries about 640,000 distinct CDR3 sequences, approximately 20% recorded once. The sample was naive CD8+ T cells from blood, with Jurkat cell RNA spiked in. The origin of the receptors is a human donor in good health. Some libraries in this study had Jurkat cell RNA spiked in. The CDR3 runs from the conserved cysteine through the conserved F or W. A D gene is named only where the DNA matches it firmly. Expanded clones are given a class, and other clones once, few, many or no size at all.

>NA|TRBJ2-7|TRBV20-1|many
CSAGTSGPMKEQYF
TGCAGTGCTGGGACATCAGGACCGATGAAGGAGCAGTACTTC
>NA|TRBJ2-5|TRBV25-1|few
CASSGGMQETQYF
TGTGCCAGCAGTGGTGGGATGCAAGAGACCCAGTACTTC
>TRBD2|TRBJ2-7|TRBV13|NA
CASSFGRSGVEQYF
TGTGCCAGCAGCTTCGGGCGGAGCGGGGTCGAGCAGTACTTC
>NA|TRBJ2-7|TRBV28|many
CASRDTAYEQYF
TGTGCCAGCCGGGACACTGCCTACGAGCAGTACTTC
>TRBD2|TRBJ2-3|TRBV27|few
CASSFLAGGRGDTQYF
TGTGCCAGCAGTTTCCTAGCGGGGGGCCGTGGAGATACGCAGTATTTT
>TRBD2|TRBJ2-3|TRBV7-9|NA
CASSPPRTSGGAGDTQYF
TGTGCCAGCAGCCCGCCCCGGACTAGCGGGGGGGCCGGAGATACGCAGTATTTT
>TRBD1|TRBJ1-4|TRBV6-6|NA
CASSYEAGGREKLFF
TGTGCCAGCAGTTACGAGGCAGGGGGCCGAGAAAAACTGTTTTTT
>TRBD2|TRBJ2-7|TRBV11-2|NA
CASSLGSQQLAGDRYEQYF
TGTGCCAGCAGCTTAGGTTCTCAACAACTAGCGGGGGATCGGTACGAGCAGTACTTC
>NA|TRBJ2-3|TRBV6-2/TRBV6-3|many
CASTERNTDTQYF
TGTGCCAGCACAGAGCGGAACACAGATACGCAGTATTTT
>NA|TRBJ2-3|TRBV20-1|many
CSARDRLTEADTQYF
TGCAGTGCTAGAGATCGTTTGACAGAGGCAGATACGCAGTATTTT
>NA|TRBJ2-1|TRBV14|few
CASSKIGKGPYNEQFF
TGTGCCAGCAGCAAAATCGGAAAGGGACCCTACAATGAGCAGTTCTTC
>NA|TRBJ2-3|TRBV6-2/TRBV6-3|many
CASSYGQGVTDTQYF
TGTGCCAGCAGTTACGGGCAGGGCGTCACAGATACGCAGTATTTT
>NA|TRBJ1-1|TRBV19|few
CASSLQEEDTEAFF
TGTGCCAGTAGTTTACAGGAGGAGGACACTGAAGCTTTCTTT
>TRBD2|TRBJ2-1|TRBV7-9|many
CASSSSLAGEHNEQFF
TGTGCCAGCAGCTCCTCTTTAGCGGGAGAACACAATGAGCAGTTCTTC
>NA|TRBJ1-2|TRBV4-3|many
CASSQDTAIPNYGYTF
TGCGCCAGCAGCCAAGATACGGCCATACCTAACTATGGCTACACCTTC
>TRBD2|TRBJ2-2|TRBV27|NA
CASRGGGKELFF
TGTGCCAGCAGAGGCGGGGGGAAGGAGCTGTTTTTT
>NA|TRBJ2-7|TRBV5-4|many
CASSLTVSSYEQYF
TGTGCCAGCAGCTTGACAGTTAGCTCCTACGAGCAGTACTTC
>NA|TRBJ2-5|TRBV25-1|NA
CASSEYSAVKRTQYF
TGTGCCAGCAGTGAATATTCGGCAGTTAAAAGGACCCAGTACTTC
>TRBD2|TRBJ2-7|TRBV20-1|many
CSARTSGAYEQYF
TGCAGTGCTAGGACTAGCGGAGCCTACGAGCAGTACTTC
>TRBD2|TRBJ2-3|TRBV4-3|many
CASSQIAGGRADTQYF
TGCGCCAGCAGCCAGATAGCGGGAGGGAGGGCAGATACGCAGTATTTT
>NA|TRBJ2-7|TRBV5-1|few
CASSSSRGYSEQYF
TGCGCCAGCAGCTCCTCGAGGGGGTATAGCGAGCAGTACTTC
>NA|TRBJ2-1|TRBV7-6|many
CASSDTLGSSYNEQFF
TGTGCCAGCAGCGACACCCTAGGGTCCTCCTACAATGAGCAGTTCTTC